The 18 T cell receptor beta chains in this list originate from one sample, sequenced in a study of blood T cell repertoires in COVID-19. The assay was immunoSEQ multiplex PCR, and TCRdb's table has in-frame clones only and misses some. The table has 70,000 to 85,000 clones, 80% to 90% seen once; the top ten hold about 16%. Sequenced input: peripheral blood. These TCRs come from a woman at least 80 years old with acute or convalescent COVID-19.

V and J are TRBV2 and TRBJ2-5; 7 nucleotides align to TRBD2. Germline loops: CDR1 SNHLY, CDR2 FYNNEI. The CDR3 length is 15 residues. J was trimmed by 2 bases and V by 6 bases; bases with no gene match: 9. CDR3 sequence (DNA): TGTGCCAGCAGGGCCGACCTCGGGGGGCAAGAGACCCAGTACTTC. Amino acid sequence: CASRADLGGQETQYF.

V and J are TRBV3-1 (or the pseudogene TRBV3-2) and TRBJ1-1; TRBD1 agrees at 7 bases. The ends lost 2 bases at V and 5 bases at J; junction bases unmatched: 8. Germline values: CDR1 LGHDT, CDR2 YNNKEL (reference sequence). The length of the CDR3 is 15 residues. CDR3 protein: CASSQRRRGRTEAFF. DNA for the CDR3: TGTGCCAGCAGCCAAAGAAGGAGGGGGCGGACTGAAGCTTTCTTT.

The rearrangement joins TRBV28 to TRBJ2-7; D possibly corresponds to TRBD1 (6 bases). Deletions cut 6 bases from V and 4 bases from J, with 16 bases between. The CDR3 is 14 residues long. In germline, CDR1 is MDHEN, CDR2 SYDVKM. The CDR3 protein is CASRPGQNKYEQYF. CDR3 coding DNA: TGTGCCAGCAGACCCGGACAGAACAAGTACGAGCAGTACTTC. The entire variable domain, with the rest obtained from reference TRBV28 and TRBJ2-7, is as follows: DVKVTQSSRYLVKRTGEKVFLECVQDMDHENMFWYRQDPGLGLRLIYFSYDVKMKEKGDIPEGYSVSREKKERFSLILESASTNQTSMYLCASRPGQNKYEQYFGPGTRLTVT.

The V and J genes are TRBV3-1 (or the pseudogene TRBV3-2) and TRBJ2-3; 8 bases agree with TRBD2. The CDR3 has 16 residues. V shed 3 bases and J 5 bases; nucleotides not matched to a gene: 10. The germline gives CDR1 LGHDT, CDR2 YNNKEL (reference sequence). CDR3 loop: CASSQAIGGAGDTQYF. CDR3 nucleotides: TGTGCCAGCAGCCAGGCAATCGGGGGGGCGGGAGATACGCAGTATTTT.

The V gene is TRBV5-4, the J gene TRBJ2-2, with a possible D match to TRBD1 (5 bases). In germline, CDR1 is SGHNT, CDR2 YYREEE (reference sequence). Trimming took off 1 base at V and 6 bases at J, with 7 bases between the two ends. The CDR3 covers 13 residues. The CDR3 here is CASSLMGPGELFF. The CDR3 DNA follows: TGTGCCAGCAGCTTGATGGGGCCCGGGGAGCTGTTTTTT.

V usage is TRBV19 and J usage is TRBJ1-2, with TRBD1 as a possible D gene (5 bases). Trimming pared 3 bases from V and 4 bases from J, leaving 27 bases between. Germline CDR1 and CDR2: LNHDA and SQIVND (reference sequence). The CDR3 runs 19 residues. The DNA for the CDR3 is TGTGCCAGTAGTATGGAAGGGGCTGGAGCCTTCAGTTGGTCCTATGGCTACACCTTC. It encodes CASSMEGAGAFSWSYGYTF. The variable domain in full, completed from reference TRBV19 and TRBJ1-2, reads DGGITQSPKYLFRKEGQNVTLSCEQNLNHDAMYWYRQDPGQGLRLIYYSQIVNDFQKGDIAEGYSVSREKKESFPLTVTSAQKNPTAFYLCASSMEGAGAFSWSYGYTFGSGTRLTVV.

This clone has only one observation. This chain joins TRBV6-2 or TRBV6-3 and TRBJ1-3; no reliable D call. The V end was cut by 6 bases, the J end by 0 bases, with 15 bases between. Germline values: CDR1 MNHEY, CDR2 SVGEGT. The CDR3 loop spans 16 amino acids. CDR3 nucleotides: TGTGCCAGCAGCCCTATGAACAGCCACTCTGGAAACACCATATATTTT. It codes for CASSPMNSHSGNTIYF.

The gene calls are TRBV10-2 and TRBJ1-5; 8 nucleotides align to TRBD1. V lost 6 bases to trimming and J lost 4 bases; unmatched junction nucleotides: 8. Germline CDR1 is WSHSY and CDR2 is SAAADI. The CDR3 totals 15 residues. The CDR3 bases are TGCGCCAGCAGGCCGGACAGGGCGGTTAATCAGCCCCAGCATTTT. This sequence encodes CASRPDRAVNQPQHF.

The chain carries TRBV7-2 and TRBJ2-2; 8 nucleotides line up with TRBD2. J was trimmed by 6 bases and V by 5 bases; bases with no gene match: 5. The length of the CDR3 is 14 residues. CDR1 SGHTA and CDR2 FQGNSA come from the germline V gene. The CDR3 loop is CASSLGLGAGELFF. The CDR3 DNA reads as TGTGCCAGCAGCCTGGGACTAGGGGCCGGGGAGCTGTTTTTT.

The chain has TRBV7-2 and TRBJ2-1, with 9 bases identical to TRBD1. Germline V lookup: CDR1 SGHTA, CDR2 FQGNSA. The CDR3 contains 13 residues. The ends lost 4 bases at V and 5 bases at J; junction bases unmatched: 0. The CDR3 region is CASSWDRDNEQFF. CDR3 sequence (DNA): TGTGCCAGCAGCTGGGACAGGGACAATGAGCAGTTCTTC. The full variable domain, its missing parts supplied by reference TRBV7-2 and TRBJ2-1, is GAGVSQSPSNKVTEKGKDVELRCDPISGHTALYWYRQSLGQGLEFLIYFQGNSAPDKSGLPSDRFSAERTGGSVSTLTIQRTQQEDSAVYLCASSWDRDNEQFFGPGTRLTVL.

CDR3: CASSPSGQGLSNQPQHF. The CDR3 bases are TGTGCCAGCAGTCCATCAGGACAGGGGCTTAGCAATCAGCCCCAGCATTTT. The chain is built from TRBV28 and TRBJ1-5; the match to TRBD1 covers 9 bases. Germline V CDR1 and CDR2: MDHEN, SYDVKM. There are 17 residues in the CDR3. The V and J ends lost 5 bases and 0 bases, in that order; junction bases with no gene match: 8. The variable domain in full, completed from reference TRBV28 and TRBJ1-5, reads DVKVTQSSRYLVKRTGEKVFLECVQDMDHENMFWYRQDPGLGLRLIYFSYDVKMKEKGDIPEGYSVSREKKERFSLILESASTNQTSMYLCASSPSGQGLSNQPQHFGDGTRLSIL.

The chain couples TRBV18 to TRBJ2-3; 7 bases map to TRBD1. Germline trimming cut 4 bases from V and 2 bases from J; bases unmatched to any gene: 12. The CDR3 sequence is 17 residues long. Germline V gives CDR1 KGHSH, CDR2 LQKENI. The CDR3: CASSLNRDRPHTDTQYF. For the CDR3, the DNA is TGTGCCAGCTCACTGAACCGGGACAGACCACACACAGATACGCAGTATTTT.

V usage is TRBV18 and J usage is TRBJ1-3; D ambiguous. V was clipped by 2 bases and J by 2 bases, with 13 bases between them. This CDR3 spans 16 amino acids. From germline, CDR1 is KGHSH and CDR2 LQKENI. Here the CDR3 reads CASSPFAGMTGNTIYF. The DNA for the CDR3 is TGTGCCAGCTCACCATTCGCGGGTATGACTGGAAACACCATATATTTT.

The chain combines TRBV27 with TRBJ1-5; 12 bases are shared with TRBD1. With V trimmed by 5 bases and J by 6 bases, 11 bases remained unmatched. Germline lookup yields CDR1 MNHEY and CDR2 SMNVEV (reference sequence). The CDR3 is 17 residues long. Here the CDR3 reads CASSATSGTGGSQPQHF. The CDR3 coding sequence is TGTGCCAGCAGTGCAACCTCCGGGACAGGGGGCAGTCAGCCCCAGCATTTT.

The chain is built from TRBV2 and TRBJ1-1, with TRBD1 identical over 7 bases. The trim removed 8 bases at V and 3 bases at J, leaving 6 bases unmatched. The CDR3 has 13 amino acids. Germline CDR1 SNHLY, CDR2 FYNNEI. The CDR3 here is CASGDRRDTEAFF. The CDR3 nucleotides read TGTGCCAGCGGGGACAGAAGGGACACTGAAGCTTTCTTT.

This chain joins TRBV11-2 and TRBJ2-5, with D possibly matching TRBD2 (7 bases). Germline V gives CDR1 SGHAT, CDR2 FQNNGV. Trimming pared 4 bases from V and 4 bases from J, leaving 16 bases between. The CDR3 runs to 15 residues. In nucleotides, the CDR3 is TGTGCCAGCAGCTGGGGAGGCGGGGGCGGAGAGACCCAGTACTTC. Protein sequence: CASSWGGGGGETQYF.

The CDR3 spells CASSLGDGSSGLHF. CDR3 in DNA: TGTGCCAGCAGCTTAGGTGACGGGAGCTCGGGCCTCCACTTT. V is TRBV7-9 and J is TRBJ1-6; D ambiguous. The germline V and J ends were trimmed by 1 base and 15 bases, with 16 bases remaining between them. The CDR3 covers 14 residues. Looked up from germline, CDR1 is SEHNR and CDR2 is FQNEAQ (reference sequence).

This chain joins TRBV6-5 and TRBJ1-2, with D tentatively TRBD1 (6 bases). CDR3 length equals 13 residues. Between the trimmed V and J ends, which lost 4 bases and 5 bases, there was a span of 11 bases. The germline gives CDR1 MNHEY, CDR2 SVGAGI. In nucleotides, the CDR3 is TGTGCCAGCAGTTGGGACACGGGATATGGCTACACCTTC. Amino acid sequence: CASSWDTGYGYTF.